This is a list of T cell receptor beta chains from one sample in a study of patients and donors after allogeneic stem cell transplantation. MiXCR was run by TCRdb on the RT-PCR reads, yielding one entry per CDR3 protein. The sample has about a million distinct CDR3 sequences; roughly 17% are singletons. Material: blood, either unsorted or a sorted T cell fraction (not recorded which). The source is a human donor who was either an allogeneic HSCT recipient or a stem cell or donor lymphocyte infusion donor (not recorded which). It is not recorded whose cells these are; they may come from a transplant donor. The CDR3 runs from the conserved cysteine through the conserved F or W. The order of the fields is D gene, clone size, J gene, V gene, CDR3 protein, CDR3 DNA. D genes are given only for firm matches. Clone size, where shown, is once, few, many, or a class for clones that have expanded.

>TRBD2|few|TRBJ2-4|TRBV11-2
CASSLDAPSGRSNIQYF
TGTGCCAGCAGCTTAGACGCCCCTAGCGGGAGGTCTAACATTCAGTACTTC
>TRBD1|few|TRBJ1-5|TRBV18
CASSPMQGDVGQPQHF
TGTGCCAGCTCACCAATGCAGGGGGATGTCGGTCAGCCCCAGCATTTT
>-|few|TRBJ2-5|TRBV2
CASTREIRETQYF
TGTGCCAGCACCCGGGAGATCAGGGAGACCCAGTACTTC
>-|few|TRBJ2-6|TRBV9
CASSRVGANVLTF
TGTGCCAGCAGCCGGGTGGGGGCCAACGTCCTGACTTTC
>-|-|TRBJ1-6|TRBV7-2
CASSFGDPNSPLHF
TGTGCCAGCTCCTTTGGGGACCCTAATTCACCCCTCCACTTT
>-|few|TRBJ1-2|TRBV9
CASSPRTGTRGYTF
TGTGCCAGCAGCCCACGAACGGGGACGCGCGGCTACACCTTC
>-|many|TRBJ2-3|TRBV20-1
CSARGDFPTDTQYF
TGCAGTGCTAGAGGGGACTTTCCCACAGATACGCAGTATTTT
>-|-|TRBJ1-2|TRBV4-1
CASSPPLGGNYGYTF
TGCGCCAGCAGCCCCCCCCTGGGGGGTAACTATGGCTACACCTTC
>-|few|TRBJ1-2|TRBV12-3/TRBV12-4
CASSFDYNYGYTF
TGTGCCAGCAGTTTTGATTATAACTATGGCTACACCTTC
>-|-|TRBJ2-1|TRBV15
CATQDRSNEQFF
TGTGCCACCCAGGATCGTAGCAATGAGCAGTTCTTC
>-|-|TRBJ1-2|TRBV6-5
CASSYGGGVGGYTF
TGTGCCAGCAGTTACGGAGGCGGGGTTGGGGGCTACACCTTC
>TRBD2|few|TRBJ2-1|TRBV6-5
CASSYSARGGRSYNEQFF
TGTGCCAGCAGTTACTCGGCGCGGGGGGGCCGATCCTACAATGAGCAGTTCTTC
>-|-|TRBJ1-3|TRBV30
CAWGPTGNTIYF
TGTGCCTGGGGGCCCACGGGAAACACCATATATTTT
>-|-|TRBJ1-5|TRBV7-8
CASSPGRGGNQPQHF
TGTGCCAGCAGCCCCGGGCGGGGAGGCAATCAGCCCCAGCATTTT
>-|-|TRBJ1-6|TRBV12-3/TRBV12-4
CASSTGHHNSPLHF
TGTGCCAGCAGTACGGGACACCATAATTCACCCCTCCACTTT
>-|-|TRBJ2-3|TRBV2
CASLRLGPTTDTQYF
TGTGCCAGCCTTAGGTTGGGACCCACCACAGATACGCAGTATTTT
>-|few|TRBJ1-3|TRBV4-3
CASSQDLRQAKLSGNTIYF
TGCGCCAGCAGCCAAGATCTACGACAGGCCAAACTCTCTGGAAACACCATATATTTT
>-|few|TRBJ1-5|TRBV21-1
CASSKDDGSNNQPQHF
TGTGCCAGCAGCAAAGACGACGGTTCGAACAATCAGCCCCAGCATTTT
>TRBD1|-|TRBJ1-3|TRBV5-6
CASSAPGTVSGNTIYF
TGTGCCAGCAGCGCTCCAGGGACAGTCTCTGGAAACACCATATATTTT
>-|-|TRBJ1-1|TRBV9
CASSVGGETAFF
TGTGCCAGCAGCGTAGGGGGGGAGACGGCTTTCTTT
>TRBD2|few|TRBJ2-7|TRBV4-2
CASSQVGTSGSSQYF
TGTGCCAGCAGCCAAGTAGGGACTAGCGGGAGCTCTCAGTACTTC
>-|few|TRBJ2-1|TRBV6-4
CASSDSGRAADEQFF
TGTGCCAGCAGTGACTCGGGGCGGGCCGCCGATGAGCAGTTCTTC
>-|few|TRBJ2-5|TRBV20-1
CSASRARRETQYF
TGCAGTGCTTCCCGGGCCCGGAGGGAGACCCAGTACTTC
>-|-|TRBJ2-7|TRBV20-1
CSAREHEQYF
TGCAGTGCTAGAGAACATGAGCAGTACTTC
>TRBD1|many|TRBJ2-2|TRBV12-3/TRBV12-4
CASSTRDRGPGELFF
TGTGCCAGCAGTACCCGGGACAGGGGACCCGGGGAGCTGTTTTTT
>-|-|TRBJ2-1|TRBV12-5
CASGLASGYEQFF
TGTGCTAGTGGTTTGGCCTCGGGCTATGAGCAGTTCTTC
>-|-|TRBJ2-1|TRBV3-1
CASSQAGDKFF
TGTGCCAGCAGCCAAGCGGGGGATAAGTTCTTC
>TRBD1|-|TRBJ1-2|TRBV9
CASSVAGGTDGYTF
TGTGCCAGCAGCGTAGCAGGGGGGACGGATGGCTACACCTTC
>TRBD2|-|TRBJ2-7|TRBV7-2
CASSFERELYEQYF
TGTGCCAGCAGCTTTGAGCGGGAGTTATATGAGCAGTACTTC
>-|-|TRBJ2-1|TRBV4-2
CASSQDPSNEQFF
TGTGCCAGCAGCCAAGATCCCTCGAATGAGCAGTTCTTC
>-|few|TRBJ2-3|TRBV30
CAWSVWTLNTQYF
TGTGCCTGGAGTGTATGGACCCTGAATACGCAGTATTTT
>-|-|TRBJ2-1|TRBV6-5
CASSYDSKTFYNEQFF
TGTGCCAGCAGTTACGACTCCAAAACCTTCTACAATGAGCAGTTCTTC
>-|-|TRBJ1-6|TRBV25-1
CASMSSEIKGSPLHF
TGTGCCAGCATGAGCTCAGAAATCAAGGGTTCACCCCTCCACTTT
>-|few|TRBJ1-1|TRBV29-1
CSVIWGVTEAFF
TGCAGCGTCATTTGGGGGGTAACTGAAGCTTTCTTT
>TRBD2|few|TRBJ2-1|TRBV20-1
CSARSFVAGDNEQFF
TGCAGTGCGAGAAGCTTCGTGGCGGGGGACAATGAGCAGTTCTTC
>-|-|TRBJ1-1|TRBV12-3/TRBV12-4
CASGYLTEAFF
TGTGCCAGCGGGTACCTCACTGAAGCTTTCTTT
>TRBD1|-|TRBJ2-7|TRBV20-1
CSATGTASSYEQYF
TGCAGTGCCACAGGGACAGCAAGCTCCTACGAGCAGTACTTC
>TRBD2|few|TRBJ2-5|TRBV7-3
CASRSTNRLARETQYF
TGTGCCAGCAGGTCCACTAACAGACTAGCACGAGAGACCCAGTACTTC
>-|-|TRBJ2-3|TRBV12-3/TRBV12-4
CASSPTVFTQYF
TGTGCCAGCAGTCCGACTGTTTTTACGCAGTATTTT
>-|few|TRBJ2-2|TRBV4-2
CASSQPTGSTGELFF
TGTGCCAGCAGCCAACCAACAGGGTCCACCGGGGAGCTGTTTTTT
>-|-|TRBJ2-7|TRBV14
CASSDGLEQYF
TGTGCCAGCAGCGACGGGCTCGAGCAGTACTTC
>TRBD2|few|TRBJ2-5|TRBV5-1
CASSALLAGGLQETQYF
TGCGCCAGCAGCGCCCTCCTAGCGGGGGGCTTACAAGAGACCCAGTACTTC